Shown below are 19 T cell receptor beta chains from a single sample sequenced in a study of control samples from healthy donors and cancer patients. TCRdb's table, derived via immunoSEQ multiplex PCR, lists solely in-frame clones and lacks some. The sample lists 130,000 to 150,000 clones, 80% to 90% occurring once. The specimen sequenced was blood. These receptors were collected from a woman in her 30s in good health.

This clone came up once. V is TRBV6-5 and J is TRBJ1-6; D might be TRBD1 (5 bases). This CDR3 spans 12 amino acids. The V gene's germline CDR1 is MNHEY and CDR2 SVGAGI. Trimming pared 2 bases from V and 16 bases from J, leaving 12 bases between. The CDR3 DNA follows: TGTGCCAGCAGTTACAAAGGGACGGAGCTCCACTTT. Translation: CASSYKGTELHF.

This chain links TRBV2 with TRBJ1-2, with 8 bases identical to TRBD1. The ends lost 6 bases at V and 3 bases at J; junction bases unmatched: 3. The CDR3 is made up of 13 amino acids. Looked up from germline, CDR1 is SNHLY and CDR2 is FYNNEI. The CDR3 reads CASSEDRDYGYTF. The CDR3 DNA is TGTGCCAGCAGCGAGGACAGGGACTATGGCTACACCTTC. The complete variable domain, with remaining parts taken from reference TRBV2 and TRBJ1-2, reads EPEVTQTPSHQVTQMGQEVILRCVPISNHLYFYWYRQILGQKVEFLVSFYNNEISEKSEIFDDQFSVERPDGSNFTLKIRSTKLEDSAMYFCASSEDRDYGYTFGSGTRLTVV.

This rearrangement joins TRBV4-2 to TRBJ2-7, with 7 bases that match TRBD2. CDR1 LGHNA and CDR2 YNFKEQ come from the germline V gene. The CDR3 runs to 16 residues. V was clipped by 4 bases and J by 5 bases; unmatched bases: 14. The CDR3 is CASSRTAGPGGNEQYF. In DNA, the CDR3 is TGTGCCAGCAGCCGAACAGCGGGCCCCGGGGGGAACGAGCAGTACTTC.

The chain links TRBV7-9 to TRBJ2-2; the D call may be TRBD1 or TRBD2 (5 bases each). Germline V gene data show CDR1 as SEHNR and CDR2 as FQNEAQ (reference sequence). CDR3 size: 15 residues. Trimming took 8 bases from V and 2 from J, leaving 15 bases between them. CDR3 DNA: TGTGCCAGCGGGGGTACGGACGGTAACACCGGGGAGCTGTTTTTT. Its protein product is CASGGTDGNTGELFF.

This clone has just one count. The chain couples TRBV10-1 to TRBJ2-7; D gene uncertain. The V end lost 8 bases, the J end lost 5 bases, and 7 bases lay between the germline ends. Germline-derived CDR1 and CDR2 are WNHNN and SYGVQD (reference sequence). CDR3 size: 10 residues. CDR3 residues: CASPPHEQYF. The CDR3 region has the DNA TGCGCCAGCCCCCCACACGAGCAGTACTTC.

The chain is built from TRBV6-4 and TRBJ2-1; tentatively, D is TRBD1 or TRBD2 (5 bases each). Trimming cost V 5 bases and J 8 bases, with 13 bases left between them. The CDR3 is 13 residues long. Germline CDR1 MRHNA, CDR2 SNTAGT. CDR3 bases: TGTGCCAGCAGTAGGGGAGAGTCGGATGAGCAGTTCTTC. Amino acid sequence: CASSRGESDEQFF.

This clone appeared once. V gene TRBV4-2 combines with J gene TRBJ2-7, with 16 nucleotides matching TRBD2. Germline loops: CDR1 LGHNA, CDR2 YNFKEQ. The junction had 1 base not matched to a gene; V was cut back by 0 bases and J by 2 bases. There are 17 residues in the CDR3. Here the CDR3 reads CASSQEGTSGGAYEQYF. The CDR3 coding sequence is TGTGCCAGCAGCCAAGAGGGGACTAGCGGGGGGGCCTACGAGCAGTACTTC.

This clone was counted a few times. The J gene is TRBJ2-7, the V gene TRBV6-5; D may be TRBD2 (6 bases). The CDR3 runs 14 residues. From germline, CDR1 is MNHEY and CDR2 SVGAGI. V lost 5 bases, J lost 2 bases, and 13 bases lay in between. The CDR3 region has the DNA TGTGCCAGCAGTCAGAGACGGGGGACCTACGAGCAGTACTTC. Amino acids: CASSQRRGTYEQYF.

This chain connects TRBV7-2 to TRBJ2-7, with a weak D call TRBD2 (5 bases). Trimming stripped 1 base from V and 2 bases from J, with 12 bases between. Germline CDR1 reads SGHTA; CDR2 reads FQGNSA. The CDR3 is 15 residues long. CDR3 sequence reads: CASSLGGLDTYEQYF. The CDR3 region has the DNA TGTGCCAGCAGCTTAGGTGGACTCGATACCTACGAGCAGTACTTC.

In its sample, this clone was seen once. The chain combines TRBV9 with TRBJ1-4; D not resolved. CDR1 SGDLS and CDR2 YYNGEE come from the germline V gene. CDR3 size: 16 residues. Trimming pared 3 bases from V and 7 bases from J, leaving 19 bases between. The CDR3 sequence: CASSAPLLGETEKLFF. In DNA, the CDR3 is TGTGCCAGCAGCGCCCCCCTCCTCGGGGAGACTGAAAAACTGTTTTTT. Filled out from reference TRBV9 and TRBJ1-4, the complete variable domain reads DSGVTQTPKHLITATGQRVTLRCSPRSGDLSVYWYQQSLDQGLQFLIQYYNGEERAKGNILERFSAQQFPDLHSELNLSSLELGDSALYFCASSAPLLGETEKLFFGSGTQLSVL.

The chain joins TRBV29-1 to TRBJ2-6; 10 bases map to TRBD1. V shed 3 bases and J 0 bases; nucleotides not matched to a gene: 5. CDR1 SQVTM and CDR2 ANQGSEA come from the germline V gene. The CDR3 is 17 amino acids. CDR3 nucleotide sequence: TGCAGCGTTGAGGTGCGGACAGGGGGCTCTGGGGCCAACGTCCTGACTTTC. Its translation is CSVEVRTGGSGANVLTF. Full variable domain (rest looked up from reference TRBV29-1 and TRBJ2-6): SAVISQKPSRDICQRGTSLTIQCQVDSQVTMMFWYRQQPGQSLTLIATANQGSEATYESGFVIDKFPISRPNLTFSTLTVSNMSPEDSSIYLCSVEVRTGGSGANVLTFGAGSRLTVL.

The J gene is TRBJ2-3, the V gene TRBV24-1; 9 nucleotides agree with TRBD2. The V gene end was trimmed by 2 bases and the J gene end by 2 bases; junction bases not matched to a gene: 7. CDR1 KGHDR and CDR2 SFDVKD come from the germline V gene. The CDR3 loop spans 17 amino acids. The CDR3, as DNA: TGTGCCACCAGTGATTATGAGACTAGCGGCAACACAGATACGCAGTATTTT. Translation: CATSDYETSGNTDTQYF.

V gene TRBV7-9 combines with J gene TRBJ2-3; D ambiguous. V was shortened by 4 bases and J by 4 bases, with 9 bases between the two germline ends. CDR3 length: 13 residues. Germline CDR1 is SEHNR and CDR2 is FQNEAQ (reference sequence). This CDR3 reads CASSSLVADTQYF. The CDR3 DNA reads TGTGCCAGCAGCTCGTTAGTCGCAGATACGCAGTATTTT.

CDR3 protein: CASSLVGEGSPLHF. The CDR3 DNA sequence: TGTGCCAGCAGCTTAGTGGGGGAAGGATCACCCCTCCACTTT. The genes are TRBV7-2 and TRBJ1-6; D may be TRBD1 (5 bases). The CDR3 sequence is 14 residues long. Germline CDR1 is SGHTA and CDR2 is FQGNSA. V lost 1 base, J lost 10 bases, and 11 bases lay in between. Looking up the rest from reference TRBV7-2 and TRBJ1-6 gives the full variable domain: GAGVSQSPSNKVTEKGKDVELRCDPISGHTALYWYRQSLGQGLEFLIYFQGNSAPDKSGLPSDRFSAERTGGSVSTLTIQRTQQEDSAVYLCASSLVGEGSPLHFGNGTRLTVT.

The chain couples TRBV7-9 to TRBJ1-1; 10 bases match TRBD1. The germline gives CDR1 SEHNR, CDR2 FQNEAQ (reference sequence). The CDR3 is made up of 14 amino acids. V was pared by 5 bases and J by 3 bases, with 3 bases of the junction left unmatched. CDR3 bases: TGTGCCAGCAGCCGACAGGGGGCAGACACTGAAGCTTTCTTT. As protein: CASSRQGADTEAFF.

V and J are TRBV5-1 and TRBJ1-4; no firm D call. The CDR3 spans 16 residues. Trimming took 3 bases from V and 0 from J, leaving 12 bases between them. Germline CDR1 reads SGHRS; CDR2 reads YFSETQ. The CDR3 sequence: CASSWEGSTTNEKLFF. CDR3 coding DNA: TGCGCCAGCAGCTGGGAAGGTTCAACAACTAATGAAAAACTGTTTTTT.

The CDR3 DNA reads TGTGCCAGCAGCTTGGCGCCGGGTTGGGAAAAACTGTTTTTT. It specifies CASSLAPGWEKLFF. This sequence joins TRBV5-4 and TRBJ1-4; no definite D call. V was pared by 0 bases and J by 8 bases, with 11 bases between. The CDR3 contains 14 residues. Germline V gene data show CDR1 as SGHNT and CDR2 as YYREEE (reference sequence).

The V gene is TRBV10-3, the J gene TRBJ1-4, with 9 bases fitting TRBD1. The CDR3 is made up of 13 amino acids. Germline-derived CDR1 and CDR2 are ENHRY and SYGVKD. The ends lost 9 bases at V and 3 bases at J; junction bases unmatched: 2. Written as DNA, the CDR3 is TGTGCCATACAGGGGGCGGCTAATGAAAAACTGTTTTTT. Amino acids: CAIQGAANEKLFF.

The V gene is TRBV3-1 (or the pseudogene TRBV3-2), the J gene TRBJ1-3, with a possible D match to TRBD1 (5 bases). Germline loops: CDR1 LGHDT, CDR2 YNNKEL (reference sequence). V lost 6 bases and J lost 2, with 14 bases in between. CDR3 length: 15 amino acids. CDR3 in DNA: TGTGCCAGCAGTTCAGGGTCAGGGCCTGGAAACACCATATATTTT. Encoded protein: CASSSGSGPGNTIYF.